The rows below give T cell receptor beta chains drawn from one sample of a study of OX40 agonist ivuxolimab in advanced cancers. Produced via immunoSEQ multiplex PCR; TCRdb's table is partial and in-frame only. The repertoire holds over 50,000 clones, with 86% as singletons. The sample was CD4+ or CD8+ T cells sorted from blood, taken in a trial of the OX40 agonist ivuxolimab. The source of these receptors is an adult with an advanced solid tumor such as melanoma, head and neck, liver or kidney cancer. Each CDR3 is given with its conserved first and last residue. The D gene is left open where the match is weak. The size of a clone is reported for some rows only, either as once, few or many, or as a class for expanded clones.

v_gene,d_gene,abundance,j_gene,CDR3aa,CDR3nt
TRBV6-1,TRBD2,-,TRBJ2-2,CASSATSGRTGELFF,TGTGCCAGCAGCGCGACTAGCGGGAGGACCGGGGAGCTGTTTTTT
TRBV7-2,-,-,TRBJ1-2,CASSLGLRAGYGYTF,TGTGCCAGCAGCTTAGGTTTGCGGGCAGGCTATGGCTACACCTTC
TRBV7-2,-,-,TRBJ2-7,CASSLSGYEQYF,TGTGCCAGCAGCTTGAGTGGCTACGAGCAGTACTTC
TRBV25-1,TRBD1,-,TRBJ1-2,CASSEGTANYGYTF,TGTGCCAGCAGTGAGGGGACAGCAAACTATGGCTACACCTTC
TRBV30,-,few,TRBJ1-4,CAWKGQAEKLFF,TGTGCCTGGAAGGGACAAGCTGAAAAACTGTTTTTT
TRBV11-3,-,once,TRBJ2-2,CASSLRPTGELFF,TGTGCCAGCAGCTTGCGTCCCACCGGGGAGCTGTTTTTT
TRBV27,TRBD2,-,TRBJ2-7,CASSALAGVVHEQYF,TGTGCCAGCAGTGCACTAGCGGGAGTGGTCCACGAGCAGTACTTC
TRBV21-1,-,-,TRBJ1-4,CASSKERTTGDETATNEKLFF,TGTGCCAGCAGCAAAGAGAGGACGACAGGGGATGAGACGGCTACTAATGAAAAACTGTTTTTT
TRBV5-1,TRBD2,-,TRBJ2-3,CASSLIAGGPSTDTQYF,TGCGCCAGCAGCTTGATAGCGGGAGGGCCGAGCACAGATACGCAGTATTTT
TRBV5-1,-,-,TRBJ2-5,CASSPGQETQYF,TGCGCCAGCAGTCCGGGGCAAGAGACCCAGTACTTC
TRBV7-2,TRBD2,-,TRBJ2-7,CASSLTAGGSYEQYF,TGTGCCAGCAGCCTGACGGCGGGGGGCTCCTACGAGCAGTACTTC
TRBV5-1,TRBD2,-,TRBJ2-3,CASSLEGRGLAGGISTDTQYF,TGCGCCAGCAGCTTGGAAGGGCGAGGACTAGCGGGGGGGATTTCCACAGATACGCAGTATTTT
TRBV29-1,TRBD2,once,TRBJ2-5,CSVASGSRQETQYF,TGCAGCGTTGCAAGCGGGAGTCGGCAAGAGACCCAGTACTTC
TRBV27,-,-,TRBJ2-2,CASSRYLGPENTGELFF,TGTGCCAGCAGTCGCTACCTGGGACCAGAGAACACCGGGGAGCTGTTTTTT
TRBV10-2,-,-,TRBJ2-7,CASSEPAAYEQYF,TGCGCCAGCAGTGAGCCGGCAGCCTACGAGCAGTACTTC
TRBV18,TRBD1,-,TRBJ2-4,CASSPLSPGQGNIQYF,TGTGCCAGCTCACCACTATCGCCGGGACAGGGAAACATTCAGTACTTC
TRBV20-1,-,-,TRBJ2-3,CSAYVDTQYF,TGCAGTGCCTATGTAGATACGCAGTATTTT
TRBV18,-,-,TRBJ1-5,CASSQSGPNQPQHF,TGTGCCAGCTCACAATCAGGGCCCAATCAGCCCCAGCATTTT
TRBV9,-,-,TRBJ2-5,CASSVGVAGETQYF,TGTGCCAGCAGCGTAGGGGTAGCCGGGGAGACCCAGTACTTC
TRBV7-9,-,once,TRBJ2-6,CASSLAGSGANVLTF,TGTGCCAGCAGCTTAGCTGGCTCTGGGGCCAACGTCCTGACTTTC
TRBV5-4,TRBD2,-,TRBJ2-1,CASSLGLAGANEQFF,TGTGCCAGCAGCTTGGGGCTAGCGGGGGCGAATGAGCAGTTCTTC
TRBV6-6,TRBD1,-,TRBJ1-2,CASSYSQGANYGYTF,TGTGCCAGCAGTTACTCGCAGGGGGCGAACTATGGCTACACCTTC
TRBV7-8,TRBD2,-,TRBJ2-1,CASSLVLAGGYNEQFF,TGTGCCAGCAGCTTAGTCCTAGCGGGGGGCTACAATGAGCAGTTCTTC
TRBV5-1,-,-,TRBJ2-2,CASSWGEYTGELFF,TGCGCCAGCAGCTGGGGGGAATACACCGGGGAGCTGTTTTTT
TRBV5-6,-,-,TRBJ1-1,CASSLPATGINTEAFF,TGTGCCAGCAGCTTACCTGCTACCGGGATTAACACTGAAGCTTTCTTT
TRBV10-3,TRBD1,-,TRBJ1-4,CAIRRGGESNEKLFF,TGTGCCATCAGAAGAGGGGGCGAGTCTAATGAAAAACTGTTTTTT
TRBV6-5,-,few,TRBJ1-2,CASSLGTFDGYTF,TGTGCCAGCAGTCTCGGTACGTTCGATGGCTACACCTTC
TRBV10-3,-,-,TRBJ2-7,CAISERGYEQYF,TGTGCCATCAGTGAACGGGGGTACGAGCAGTACTTC
TRBV7-2,TRBD2,-,TRBJ2-1,CASSLFLAGGSYNEQFF,TGTGCCAGCAGCTTATTTCTGGCGGGGGGATCCTACAATGAGCAGTTCTTC
TRBV11-2,-,-,TRBJ2-7,CASSLGQAGYEQYF,TGTGCCAGCAGCTTAGGACAGGCCGGCTACGAGCAGTACTTC
TRBV5-1,-,-,TRBJ2-3,CASSLWNLSTDTQYF,TGCGCCAGCAGCTTGTGGAACCTAAGCACAGATACGCAGTATTTT
TRBV28,-,-,TRBJ1-1,CASSLGGAGNTEAFF,TGTGCCAGCAGTTTAGGGGGCGCGGGGAACACTGAAGCTTTCTTT
TRBV28,TRBD1,-,TRBJ2-1,CASTIPPGQGYNEQFF,TGTGCCAGCACCATACCACCGGGACAGGGGTACAATGAGCAGTTCTTC
TRBV27,-,-,TRBJ2-3,CASSFADTQYF,TGTGCCAGCAGTTTCGCAGATACGCAGTATTTT
TRBV9,-,once,TRBJ2-1,CASSVAGAILYNEQFF,TGTGCCAGCAGCGTAGCAGGGGCGATCCTTTACAATGAGCAGTTCTTC
TRBV19,-,-,TRBJ1-1,CASSTYREAFF,TGTGCCAGTAGTACTTATCGAGAGGCTTTCTTT
TRBV19,TRBD1,-,TRBJ1-5,CASSWDSDQPQHF,TGTGCCAGTAGTTGGGACAGCGATCAGCCCCAGCATTTT
TRBV9,TRBD1,-,TRBJ1-2,CASSVRPPPGQGNYGYTF,TGTGCCAGCAGCGTACGCCCCCCTCCGGGACAGGGTAACTATGGCTACACCTTC
TRBV7-2,TRBD1,-,TRBJ1-5,CASSLYRGANQPQHF,TGTGCCAGCAGCTTATACAGGGGAGCCAATCAGCCCCAGCATTTT
TRBV9,-,-,TRBJ2-5,CASSVGGGSQKKTQYF,TGTGCCAGCAGCGTAGGTGGGGGGTCCCAAAAAAAGACCCAGTACTTC
TRBV5-1,-,-,TRBJ2-1,CASSNPQGGNEQFF,TGCGCCAGCAGCAATCCACAGGGAGGGAATGAGCAGTTCTTC
TRBV9,TRBD1,-,TRBJ2-3,CASSVGTGASSTDTQYF,TGTGCCAGCAGCGTAGGGACAGGGGCATCGAGCACAGATACGCAGTATTTT
TRBV11-2,TRBD2,once,TRBJ2-2,CASSGPWRGDTGELFF,TGTGCCAGCAGCGGCCCGTGGCGGGGGGACACCGGGGAGCTGTTTTTT
TRBV13,TRBD2,-,TRBJ2-2,CASSLGPSGAAGELFF,TGTGCCAGCAGCTTAGGCCCTAGCGGGGCGGCCGGGGAGCTGTTTTTT
TRBV4-3,-,-,TRBJ1-1,CASSQSGQGTEAFF,TGCGCCAGCAGCCAATCGGGGCAGGGCACTGAAGCTTTCTTT
TRBV18,-,once,TRBJ1-1,CASSRERDIEAFF,TGTGCCAGCTCACGGGAGAGGGACATCGAAGCTTTCTTT
TRBV4-3,-,-,TRBJ2-2,CASSQEWGSTGELFF,TGCGCCAGCAGCCAAGAATGGGGGAGCACCGGGGAGCTGTTTTTT
TRBV10-3,TRBD1,once,TRBJ2-7,CATQVGTGTGNHQQYF,TGTGCCACCCAGGTGGGAACCGGGACAGGAAATCACCAGCAGTACTTC
TRBV10-1,TRBD2,-,TRBJ2-2,CASSWAASAGGSGELFF,TGCGCCAGCAGTTGGGCCGCTTCGGCGGGAGGTTCCGGGGAGCTGTTTTTT
TRBV11-2,-,-,TRBJ2-7,CASSLNWGQRGLSYEQYF,TGTGCCAGCAGCTTAAATTGGGGCCAGAGGGGCCTCTCCTACGAGCAGTACTTC
TRBV4-1,TRBD1,-,TRBJ1-5,CASSQEGRQGGQPQHF,TGCGCCAGCAGCCAAGAGGGACGACAGGGAGGCCAGCCCCAGCATTTT
TRBV5-6,TRBD2,-,TRBJ2-5,CASSPGLAIEETQYF,TGTGCCAGCAGCCCCGGACTAGCGATTGAAGAGACCCAGTACTTC